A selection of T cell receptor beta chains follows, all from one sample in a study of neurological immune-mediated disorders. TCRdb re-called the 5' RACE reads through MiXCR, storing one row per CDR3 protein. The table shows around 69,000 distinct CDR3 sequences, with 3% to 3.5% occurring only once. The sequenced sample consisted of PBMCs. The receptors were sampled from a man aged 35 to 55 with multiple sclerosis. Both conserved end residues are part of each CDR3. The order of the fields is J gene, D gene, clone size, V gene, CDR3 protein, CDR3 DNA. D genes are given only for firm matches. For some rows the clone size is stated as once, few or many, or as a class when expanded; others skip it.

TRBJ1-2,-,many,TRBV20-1,CSATGQSPPTNYGYTF,TGCAGTGCCACTGGACAGAGCCCGCCGACTAACTATGGCTACACCTTC
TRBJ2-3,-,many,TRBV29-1,CSVGWGRVADTQYF,TGCAGCGTTGGTTGGGGGCGGGTCGCAGATACGCAGTATTTT
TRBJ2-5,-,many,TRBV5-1,CASSLAGIQETQYF,TGCGCCAGCAGCTTGGCCGGGATCCAAGAGACCCAGTACTTC
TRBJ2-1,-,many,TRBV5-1,CASSLGAVNEQFF,TGCGCCAGCAGCTTGGGCGCCGTCAATGAGCAGTTCTTC
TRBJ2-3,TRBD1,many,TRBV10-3,CAISSDRGRGGTDTQYF,TGTGCCATCAGTAGCGACAGGGGAAGAGGAGGCACAGATACGCAGTATTTT
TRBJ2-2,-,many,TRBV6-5,CASSYGVNTGELFF,TGTGCCAGCAGTTACGGGGTTAACACCGGGGAGCTGTTTTTT
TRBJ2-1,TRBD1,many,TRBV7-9,CASSLAGGLNEQFF,TGTGCCAGCAGCTTAGCAGGGGGCCTCAATGAGCAGTTCTTC
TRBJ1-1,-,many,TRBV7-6,CASSPRPAGNTEAFF,TGTGCCAGCAGCCCCCGCCCGGCGGGGAACACTGAAGCTTTCTTT
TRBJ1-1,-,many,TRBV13,CASSWAGSEAFF,TGTGCCAGCAGCTGGGCGGGTAGTGAAGCTTTCTTT
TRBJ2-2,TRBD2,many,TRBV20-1,CSAIGAGEFTGELFF,TGCAGTGCTATCGGGGCGGGAGAATTCACCGGGGAGCTGTTTTTT
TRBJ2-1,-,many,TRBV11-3,CASSHSSEQFF,TGTGCCAGCAGCCATAGCAGTGAGCAGTTCTTC
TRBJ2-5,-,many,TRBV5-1,CASSLENYRDGETQYF,TGCGCCAGCAGCTTGGAGAATTACAGGGACGGGGAGACCCAGTACTTC
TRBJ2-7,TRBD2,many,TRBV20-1,CSASIAGVGEQYF,TGCAGTGCTAGTATTGCGGGAGTCGGCGAGCAGTACTTC
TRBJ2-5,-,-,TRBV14,CASSPDGQETQYF,TGTGCCAGCAGTCCAGACGGCCAAGAGACCCAGTACTTC
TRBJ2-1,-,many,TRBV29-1,CSVEDRGSYNEQFF,TGCAGCGTTGAAGACAGGGGCTCCTACAATGAGCAGTTCTTC
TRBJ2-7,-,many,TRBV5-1,CASSLIGDEQYF,TGCGCCAGCAGCTTGATTGGGGACGAGCAGTACTTC
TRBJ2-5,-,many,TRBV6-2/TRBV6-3,CASSYEMERGPYQETQYF,TGTGCCAGCAGTTATGAGATGGAAAGGGGCCCGTACCAAGAGACCCAGTACTTC
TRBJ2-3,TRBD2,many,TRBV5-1,CASSLVGGTSVIDTQYF,TGCGCCAGCAGCTTGGTTGGCGGGACTAGCGTTATAGATACGCAGTATTTT
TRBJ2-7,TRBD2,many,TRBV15,CATSSPHRGGEQYF,TGTGCCACCAGCAGTCCCCATCGGGGGGGCGAGCAGTACTTC
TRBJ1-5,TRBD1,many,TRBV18,CASSSGTGGNQPQHF,TGTGCCAGCTCTTCTGGGACAGGGGGCAATCAGCCCCAGCATTTT
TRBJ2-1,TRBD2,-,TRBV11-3,CASSSGIASYNEQFF,TGTGCCAGCAGCAGCGGGATAGCCTCCTACAATGAGCAGTTCTTC
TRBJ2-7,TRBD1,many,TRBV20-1,CSARDRTGGSQEQYF,TGCAGTGCTAGAGATCGCACAGGGGGAAGTCAAGAGCAGTACTTC
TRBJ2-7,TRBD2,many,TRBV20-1,CSARPRISGLAGLEQYF,TGCAGTGCTAGACCTCGAATATCCGGACTAGCGGGACTCGAGCAGTACTTC
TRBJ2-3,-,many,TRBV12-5,CASDARGDTQYF,TGTGCTAGTGATGCCAGAGGAGATACGCAGTATTTT
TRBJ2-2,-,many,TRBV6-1,CASKNLLWTPNTGELFF,TGTGCCAGCAAGAATCTACTGTGGACACCGAACACCGGGGAGCTGTTTTTT
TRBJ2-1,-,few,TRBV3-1,CASSQALARNEQFF,TGTGCCAGCAGCCAAGCACTAGCCCGAAATGAGCAGTTCTTC
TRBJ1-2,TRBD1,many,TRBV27,CASTPTVGTGPNYGYTF,TGTGCCAGCACCCCTACCGTAGGGACAGGGCCTAACTATGGCTACACCTTC
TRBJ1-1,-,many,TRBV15,CATRRGAVSEAFF,TGTGCCACCAGAAGAGGGGCGGTCAGTGAAGCTTTCTTT
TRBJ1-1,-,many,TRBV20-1,CSARDGGRTEAFF,TGCAGTGCTAGAGATGGGGGGCGTACTGAAGCTTTCTTT
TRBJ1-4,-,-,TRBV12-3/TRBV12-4,CASSFNPSEKLFF,TGTGCCAGCAGTTTCAACCCCAGCGAAAAACTGTTTTTT
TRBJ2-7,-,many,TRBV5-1,CASSLVAREVGQDF,TGCGCCAGCAGCTTGGTGGCCAGGGAGGTTGGGCAGGACTTC
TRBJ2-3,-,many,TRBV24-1,CATSGKEQSGTDTQYF,TGTGCCACCAGTGGAAAGGAGCAGTCAGGCACAGATACGCAGTATTTT
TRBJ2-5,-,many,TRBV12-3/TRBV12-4,CASSLVGGQETQYF,TGCGCCAGCAGCTTGGTCGGCGGACAAGAGACCCAGTACTTC
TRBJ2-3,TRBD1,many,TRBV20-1,CSARDREKGTDTQYF,TGCAGTGCTCGGGACAGGGAGAAGGGCACAGATACGCAGTATTTT
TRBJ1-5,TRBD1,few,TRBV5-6,CASSHGTGGYKTQNF,TGTGCCAGCAGCCACGGGACAGGGGGATATAAGACCCAGAATTTT
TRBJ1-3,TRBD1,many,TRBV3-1,CASSQVDRGNTIYF,TGTGCCAGCAGCCAAGTGGACAGGGGGAACACCATATATTTT
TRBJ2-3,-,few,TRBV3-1,CASSQRQGTDTQYF,TGTGCCAGCAGCCAAAGACAGGGCACAGATACGCAGTATTTT
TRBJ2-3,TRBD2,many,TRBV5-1,CASSSGTSGTDTQYF,TGCGCCAGCAGCTCGGGGACTAGCGGCACAGATACGCAGTATTTT
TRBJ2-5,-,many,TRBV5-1,CASSSTSFGTTRETQYF,TGCGCCAGCAGCTCAACTTCTTTCGGGACAACGAGAGAGACCCAGTACTTC
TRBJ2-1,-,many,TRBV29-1,CSVEARLAFYNEQFF,TGCAGCGTTGAAGCTCGGCTAGCGTTCTACAATGAGCAGTTCTTC
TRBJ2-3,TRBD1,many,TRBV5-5,CASSLGGWGTDTQYF,TGTGCCAGCAGCTTAGGGGGCTGGGGCACAGATACGCAGTATTTT
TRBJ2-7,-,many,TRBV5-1,CASSLGVSGEEQYF,TGCGCCAGCAGCTTGGGTGTCTCAGGGGAAGAGCAGTACTTC
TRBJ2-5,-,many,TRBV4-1,CASSQGSGRETQYF,TGCGCCAGCAGCCAAGGCTCGGGGCGGGAGACCCAGTACTTC
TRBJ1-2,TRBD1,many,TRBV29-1,CSVGRAGQPIYGYTF,TGCAGCGTGGGTCGTGCGGGACAGCCTATCTATGGCTACACCTTC
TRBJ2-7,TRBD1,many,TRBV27,CASSLSLWTGHDEQYF,TGTGCCAGCAGTTTATCCCTGTGGACAGGGCACGACGAGCAGTACTTC
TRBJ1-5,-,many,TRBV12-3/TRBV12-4,CASTIDRIDQPQHF,TGTGCCAGCACGATAGACAGGATAGATCAGCCCCAGCATTTT
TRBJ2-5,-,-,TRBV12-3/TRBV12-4,CDSSFWGETQYF,TGTGACAGCAGTTTTTGGGGAGAGACCCAGTACTTC